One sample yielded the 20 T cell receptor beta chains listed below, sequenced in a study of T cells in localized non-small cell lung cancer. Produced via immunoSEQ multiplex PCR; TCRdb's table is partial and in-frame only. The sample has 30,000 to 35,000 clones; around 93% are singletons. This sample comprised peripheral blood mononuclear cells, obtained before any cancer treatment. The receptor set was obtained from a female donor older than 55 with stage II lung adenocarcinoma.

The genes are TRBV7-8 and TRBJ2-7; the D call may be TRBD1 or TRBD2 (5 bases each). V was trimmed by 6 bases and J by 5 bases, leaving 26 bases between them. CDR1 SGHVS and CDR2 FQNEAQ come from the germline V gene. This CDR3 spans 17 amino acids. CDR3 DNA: TGTGCCAGCAGATCTTCCGGGACCGGAATGACGGGCGACGAGCAGTACTTC. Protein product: CASRSSGTGMTGDEQYF.

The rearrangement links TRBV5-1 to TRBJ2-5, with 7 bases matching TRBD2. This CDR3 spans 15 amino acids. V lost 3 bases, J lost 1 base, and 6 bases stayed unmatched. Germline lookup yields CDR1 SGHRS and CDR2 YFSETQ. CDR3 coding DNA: TGCGCCAGCAGCTCCGGCCTAGCGGCCCAAGAGACCCAGTACTTC. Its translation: CASSSGLAAQETQYF.

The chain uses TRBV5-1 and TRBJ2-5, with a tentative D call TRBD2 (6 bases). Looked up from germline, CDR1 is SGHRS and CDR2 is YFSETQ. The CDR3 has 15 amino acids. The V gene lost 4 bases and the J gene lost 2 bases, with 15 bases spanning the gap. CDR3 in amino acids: CASSPSGGPQETQYF. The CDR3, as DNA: TGCGCCAGCAGCCCGAGCGGAGGGCCACAAGAGACCCAGTACTTC.

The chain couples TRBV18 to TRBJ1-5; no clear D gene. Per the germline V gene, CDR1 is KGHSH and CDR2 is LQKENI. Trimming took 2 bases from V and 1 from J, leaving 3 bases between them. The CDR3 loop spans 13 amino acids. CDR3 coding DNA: TGTGCCAGCTCACCAGAAAGCAATCAGCCCCAGCATTTT. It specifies CASSPESNQPQHF.

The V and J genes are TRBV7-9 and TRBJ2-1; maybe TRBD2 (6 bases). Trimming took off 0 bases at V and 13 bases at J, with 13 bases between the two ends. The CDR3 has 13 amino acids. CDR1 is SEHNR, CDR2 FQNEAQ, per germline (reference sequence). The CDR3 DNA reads TGTGCCAGCAGCTTAGCGGGACTTAAAGCACAGTTCTTC. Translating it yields CASSLAGLKAQFF.

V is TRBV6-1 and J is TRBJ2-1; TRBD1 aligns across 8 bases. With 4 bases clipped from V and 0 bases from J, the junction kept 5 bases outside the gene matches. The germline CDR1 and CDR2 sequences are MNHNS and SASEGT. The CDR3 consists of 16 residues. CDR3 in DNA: TGTGCCAGCAGTGGTCAGACAGGGGCCTCCTACAATGAGCAGTTCTTC. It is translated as CASSGQTGASYNEQFF.

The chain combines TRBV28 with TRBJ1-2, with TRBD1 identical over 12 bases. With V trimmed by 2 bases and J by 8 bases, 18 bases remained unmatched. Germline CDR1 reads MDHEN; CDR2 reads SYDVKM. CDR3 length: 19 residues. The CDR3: CASSLSSHSGQGALLGYTF. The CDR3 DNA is TGTGCCAGCAGTTTAAGTTCCCACTCGGGACAGGGGGCTTTGTTGGGCTACACCTTC.

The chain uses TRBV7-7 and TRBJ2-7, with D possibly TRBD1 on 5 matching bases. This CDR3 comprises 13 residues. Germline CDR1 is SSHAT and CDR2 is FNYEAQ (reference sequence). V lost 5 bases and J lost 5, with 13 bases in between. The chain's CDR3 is CASSPSPGNEQYF. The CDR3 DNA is TGTGCCAGCAGCCCGAGCCCAGGGAACGAGCAGTACTTC.

CDR3 amino acids: CASSSGPVRQETQYF. The CDR3 DNA reads TGTGCCAGTAGTTCAGGGCCAGTGAGGCAAGAGACCCAGTACTTC. This chain connects TRBV19 to TRBJ2-5; tentatively, D is TRBD1 (5 bases). Germline values: CDR1 LNHDA, CDR2 SQIVND (reference sequence). This CDR3 is 15 amino acids long. Deletions cut 5 bases from V and 2 bases from J, with 15 bases between.

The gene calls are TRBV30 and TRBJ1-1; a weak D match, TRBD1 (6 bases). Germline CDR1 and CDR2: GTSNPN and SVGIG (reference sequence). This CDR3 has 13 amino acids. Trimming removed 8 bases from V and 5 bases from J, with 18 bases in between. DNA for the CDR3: TGTGCCGGGGGCAACAGGGAGAAAACTGAAGCTTTCTTT. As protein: CAGGNREKTEAFF.

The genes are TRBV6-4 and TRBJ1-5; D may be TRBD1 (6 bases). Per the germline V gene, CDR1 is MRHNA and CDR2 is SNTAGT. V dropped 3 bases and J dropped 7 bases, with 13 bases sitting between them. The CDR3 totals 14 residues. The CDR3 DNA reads TGTGCCAGCAGTGAGATCGGGGGCGGCCAGCCCCAGCATTTT. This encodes CASSEIGGGQPQHF.

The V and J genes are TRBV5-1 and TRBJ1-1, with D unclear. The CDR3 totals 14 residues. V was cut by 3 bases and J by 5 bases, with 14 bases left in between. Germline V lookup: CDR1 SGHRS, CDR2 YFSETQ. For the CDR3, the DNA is TGCGCCAGCAGCTCCTTTACCCCGGGGACTGAAGCTTTCTTT. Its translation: CASSSFTPGTEAFF.

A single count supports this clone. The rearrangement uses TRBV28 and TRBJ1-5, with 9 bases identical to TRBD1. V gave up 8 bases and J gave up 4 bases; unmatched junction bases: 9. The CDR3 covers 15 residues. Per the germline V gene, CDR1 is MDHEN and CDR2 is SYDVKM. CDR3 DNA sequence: TGTGCCAGCCACCACTTGGGACAGGGAAATCAGCCCCAGCATTTT. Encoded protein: CASHHLGQGNQPQHF.

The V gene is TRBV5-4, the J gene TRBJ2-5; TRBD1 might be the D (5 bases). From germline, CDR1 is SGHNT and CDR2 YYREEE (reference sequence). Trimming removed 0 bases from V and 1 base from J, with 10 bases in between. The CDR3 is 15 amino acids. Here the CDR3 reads CASSLEQGVQETQYF. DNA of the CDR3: TGTGCCAGCAGCTTGGAGCAGGGCGTCCAAGAGACCCAGTACTTC.

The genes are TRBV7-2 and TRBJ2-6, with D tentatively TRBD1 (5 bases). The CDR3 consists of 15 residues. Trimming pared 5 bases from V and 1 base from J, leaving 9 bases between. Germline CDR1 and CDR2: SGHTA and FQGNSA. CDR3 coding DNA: TGTGCCAGCAGCCCGACAGATTCTGGGGCCAACGTCCTGACTTTC. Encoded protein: CASSPTDSGANVLTF. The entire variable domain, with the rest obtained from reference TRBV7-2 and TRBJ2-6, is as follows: GAGVSQSPSNKVTEKGKDVELRCDPISGHTALYWYRQSLGQGLEFLIYFQGNSAPDKSGLPSDRFSAERTGGSVSTLTIQRTQQEDSAVYLCASSPTDSGANVLTFGAGSRLTVL.

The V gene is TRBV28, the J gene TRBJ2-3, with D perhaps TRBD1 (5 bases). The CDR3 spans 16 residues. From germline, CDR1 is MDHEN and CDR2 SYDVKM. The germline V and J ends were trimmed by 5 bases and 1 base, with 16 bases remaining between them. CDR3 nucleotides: TGTGCCAGCAGTGCCTCAGGTTGGGGCCGCACAGATACGCAGTATTTT. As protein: CASSASGWGRTDTQYF.

CDR3 sequence (DNA): TGCGCCAGCAGCCTCGCGACGGGGCGAAGCACAGATACGCAGTATTTT. Translating it yields CASSLATGRSTDTQYF. V and J are TRBV5-1 and TRBJ2-3, with D possibly called TRBD1 or TRBD2 (5 bases each). Germline V gene sequence: CDR1 SGHRS, CDR2 YFSETQ. Trimming shortened V by 4 bases and J by 0 bases, and 15 bases separated the two germline ends. This CDR3 is built from 16 residues.

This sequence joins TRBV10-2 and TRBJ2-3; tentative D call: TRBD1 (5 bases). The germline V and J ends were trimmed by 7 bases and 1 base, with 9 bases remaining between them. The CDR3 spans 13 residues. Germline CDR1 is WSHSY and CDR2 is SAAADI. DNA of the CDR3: TGCGCCAGCAAAGGGGTTGGCACAGATACGCAGTATTTT. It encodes CASKGVGTDTQYF.

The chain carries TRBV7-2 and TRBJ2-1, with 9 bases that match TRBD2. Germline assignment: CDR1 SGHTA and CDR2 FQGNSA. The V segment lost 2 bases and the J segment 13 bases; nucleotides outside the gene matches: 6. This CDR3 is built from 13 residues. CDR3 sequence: CASSLWREGRQFF. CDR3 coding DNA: TGTGCCAGCAGCTTATGGCGGGAGGGTAGACAGTTCTTC.

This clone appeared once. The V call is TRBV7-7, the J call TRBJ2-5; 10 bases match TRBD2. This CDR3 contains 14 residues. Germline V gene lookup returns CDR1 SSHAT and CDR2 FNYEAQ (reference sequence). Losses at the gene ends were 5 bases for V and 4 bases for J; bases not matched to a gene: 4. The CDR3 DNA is TGTGCCAGCAGCCCCCGGACTAGCGGAGAGACCCAGTACTTC. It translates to CASSPRTSGETQYF.